The entry that follows covers one T cell receptor beta chain sequence. The clone's antigen remains unknown. No base qualities exist here, and no much larger clone lies one base off it. The data originate from a study of shared clonotypes between healthy human individuals (TCRdb year 2020). Describing the broader study: A few men and two women, aged 18 to 49 years, made up the cohort. For each donor, CD4 naive and CD4 memory were each run on three plates, CD8 naive on two plates, and CD8 memory on one plate. To estimate repertoire size and how much clonotypes are shared between individuals, the study performed deep sequencing of blood TCR repertoires from a few healthy adults. Different laboratories and diverse techniques were used to prepare libraries and sequence TCR repertoires, to increase sequencing depth and limit assay-specific biases. Each donor's leukapheresis produced roughly between about 0.8 and 8.9 billion PBMCs.

Using the deep immunoSEQ assay, TCR CDR3 regions were amplified from genomic DNA by multiplex PCR. Genomic DNA extracted from each cell subset was distributed evenly over all wells of several immunoSEQ 96-well plates, and each plate served as one replicate. For sorted subsets, approximately 200 ng of genomic DNA, equivalent to around 30,000 T cell genomes, went into each replicate PCR. The purified libraries were quantified using a Qubit 3.0 fluorometer, sized with a Bioanalyzer 2100, and then quantified again using the KAPA Library Quantification kit. A separate single-read 150-cycle Illumina NextSeq 550 flow cell was used to sequence each immunoSEQ 96-well plate. The original pipeline was this. Because only junctional sequences without quality scores were contained in the immunoSEQ output, filtering matching that applied to full-length reads could not be performed. Sequences were annotated with PyIR, a Python wrapper for IgBLAST v1.9, using IMGT germline references to assign V/J genes and CDR3. Any read was removed if the V/J assignment was weak (E-value above 1e-6), the CDR3 was missing, or the read contained stop codons, out-of-frame junctions, or ambiguous translated residues. V3J clonotypes were defined as sequences sharing the same inferred V gene, J gene, and CDR3 amino acid sequence. The percentage overlap between two repertoires was calculated by dividing the number of shared unique clonotypes by the size of the smaller repertoire. Repertoire richness was assessed with RTK rarefaction, the Chao1 estimator, and Recon v2.1 estimates of unobserved clonotypes. For all TCRbeta clonotypes obtained by the gDNA method from a handful of donors, generation probabilities were computed with OLGA. This is the immuneACCESS table as TCRdb keeps it, with only in-frame sequences that have V and J called. A part of the clones is gone; compared with another copy, unresolved V genes explain less than half, and the rest is unexplained. The V and J calls and clone size were taken over from that table, and D and trimming were inferred from the DNA. The sample yields about 1.5 million clones; over 95% were counted once. Of the sample, about 1.2% falls within the top ten clones.

Healthy HIV-negative adults with no recently reported acute infections or vaccinations were included as donors. Every donor was a Caucasian adult residing in Nashville, Tennessee, USA. CD4+ T cells were enriched by magnetic negative selection; naive cells were then positively selected on CD45RA, and the negative fraction formed the memory subset. Blood was collected by leukapheresis, and PBMCs were isolated by Ficoll-Histopaque density gradient centrifugation and then cryopreserved in liquid nitrogen vapor phase. Purity and quantity of every magnetically sorted T cell population were checked by analytical flow cytometry. From each sorted fraction, genomic DNA was isolated and quantified by UV absorbance on a Nanodrop 2000c. Study-wide findings and limitations: Across a handful of donors, about 5% of naive CD4, approximately 4% of naive CD8, about 2% of memory CD4, and approximately 0.4% of memory CD8 clonotypes were shared. Pairwise subsampling led to the expectation that sequencing depth would affect the degree of clonotype sharing among donors. Estimated clonotype richness was generally larger for naive than for memory subsets. Sampling was restricted to blood, and TCR repertoires in tissues likely differ from the TCR repertoires found in blood. The small number of donors limited the genetic and exposure-history diversity represented. Rarefaction of sorted-subset datasets indicated incomplete sequencing despite the large sequencing depth. Higher generation probabilities were observed for clonotypes shared by all four sorted-subset donors than for non-shared clonotypes.

Sample: naive CD4+ T cells sorted from blood. The sample's cell subset or site, from its label and the paper: CD45RA+ positively selected. The sequence came from a man aged 25-45 years in good health.

The DNA sequence is as follows: TGTGCCAGCAGCCAAAGACAGGGATCTCTCAATGAGCAGTTCTTC. This encodes CASSQRQGSLNEQFF. The chain is encoded by TRBV7-8 joined to TRBJ2-1; TRBD1 aligns with 7 central bases. The germline V gene yields SGHVS for CDR1 and FQNEAQ for CDR2. The CDR3 numbers 15 residues from cysteine through phenylalanine. Here the CDR3 DNA is all that survives: 45 bases in frame from base 1. Germline trimming: 5 bases from V, 6 bases from J; junction bases outside gene matches: 10.